This is a list of T cell receptor beta chains from one sample in a study of identical twins. MiXCR, applied by TCRdb to the 5' RACE reads, yields one record per CDR3 protein. The sample shows 150,000 or so distinct CDR3 sequences, roughly 3.3% of them seen only once. The sample taken for sequencing was memory T cells sorted from blood. The receptors were sampled from a man aged 18 to 29 in good health. Both conserved end residues are part of each CDR3. The D gene is left open where the match is weak. Clone sizes are given selectively: once, few, many, or a class where the clone is expanded.

CDR3: CSARGTSGVFSYEQYF; DNA: TGCAGTGCTAGAGGAACTAGCGGAGTATTCTCCTACGAGCAGTACTTC; size: many; D: TRBD2; J: TRBJ2-7; V: TRBV20-1
CDR3: CSVDRGLEQFF; DNA: TGCAGCGTTGATCGGGGGCTAGAGCAGTTCTTC; size: many; D: .; J: TRBJ2-1; V: TRBV29-1
CDR3: CSVEEGAPGYGYTF; DNA: TGCAGCGTTGAAGAAGGCGCACCCGGTTATGGCTACACCTTC; size: many; D: .; J: TRBJ1-2; V: TRBV29-1
CDR3: CASSPVETGTEAFF; DNA: TGTGCCAGCTCACCAGTCGAAACGGGGACTGAAGCTTTCTTT; size: many; D: .; J: TRBJ1-1; V: TRBV18
CDR3: CASSEGGRIKETQYF; DNA: TGTGCCAGCAGTGAAGGAGGGCGCATCAAAGAGACCCAGTACTTC; size: many; D: .; J: TRBJ2-5; V: TRBV2
CDR3: CASSPLGGELFF; DNA: TGCGCCAGCAGCCCCCTCGGCGGGGAGCTGTTTTTT; size: .; D: .; J: TRBJ2-2; V: TRBV5-1
CDR3: CASSPYRGSHEQYF; DNA: TGTGCCAGCAGTCCTTACAGGGGGAGCCACGAGCAGTACTTC; size: .; D: TRBD1; J: TRBJ2-7; V: TRBV6-1
CDR3: CASSASSGTQYF; DNA: TGTGCCAGCAGCGCCTCTTCAGGGACCCAGTACTTC; size: many; D: .; J: TRBJ2-5; V: TRBV3-1
CDR3: CASIPMGTSGRGRREQFF; DNA: TGTGCCAGCATCCCAATGGGGACTAGCGGGAGGGGGCGAAGAGAGCAGTTCTTC; size: many; D: TRBD2; J: TRBJ2-1; V: TRBV6-1
CDR3: CASSPTSGKQDTQYF; DNA: TGTGCCAGCAGCCCGACTAGCGGGAAACAAGATACGCAGTATTTT; size: many; D: TRBD2; J: TRBJ2-3; V: TRBV5-5
CDR3: CASSSSGTVAYNEQFF; DNA: TGTGCCAGCAGCTCATCCGGGACAGTCGCCTACAATGAGCAGTTCTTC; size: many; D: TRBD1; J: TRBJ2-1; V: TRBV7-9
CDR3: CASSQDGQGFREETQYF; DNA: TGTGCCAGCAGCCAAGATGGCCAGGGTTTTCGAGAAGAGACCCAGTACTTC; size: few; D: .; J: TRBJ2-5; V: TRBV3-1
CDR3: CASSEGTARGETQYF; DNA: TGTGCCAGCAGTGAAGGGACAGCCAGAGGAGAGACCCAGTACTTC; size: many; D: .; J: TRBJ2-5; V: TRBV2
CDR3: CASSLRGARGTDTQYF; DNA: TGTGCCAGCAGTTTACGAGGGGCGCGGGGCACAGATACGCAGTATTTT; size: many; D: .; J: TRBJ2-3; V: TRBV12-3/TRBV12-4
CDR3: CASSLALAGGSYNEQFF; DNA: TGTGCCAGCAGCTTAGCGCTCGCGGGAGGGTCCTACAATGAGCAGTTCTTC; size: many; D: TRBD2; J: TRBJ2-1; V: TRBV7-9
CDR3: CSAFGYRGSGNTIYF; DNA: TGCAGTGCGTTCGGCTACAGGGGATCTGGAAACACCATATATTTT; size: many; D: TRBD1; J: TRBJ1-3; V: TRBV20-1
CDR3: CSAPRVKDNSPLHF; DNA: TGCAGCGCCCCCCGGGTTAAGGATAATTCACCCCTCCACTTT; size: many; D: .; J: TRBJ1-6; V: TRBV20-1
CDR3: CATSRGDNRGRGEKLFF; DNA: TGTGCCACCAGCAGAGGGGATAACAGGGGGCGCGGGGAAAAACTGTTTTTT; size: .; D: TRBD1; J: TRBJ1-4; V: TRBV15
CDR3: CASRPTQAGNTGELFF; DNA: TGTGCCAGCAGGCCAACCCAGGCGGGGAACACCGGGGAGCTGTTTTTT; size: many; D: .; J: TRBJ2-2; V: TRBV6-1
CDR3: CASSLEAASSYNEQFF; DNA: TGCGCCAGCAGCTTGGAGGCGGCGAGCTCCTACAATGAGCAGTTCTTC; size: many; D: .; J: TRBJ2-1; V: TRBV5-1